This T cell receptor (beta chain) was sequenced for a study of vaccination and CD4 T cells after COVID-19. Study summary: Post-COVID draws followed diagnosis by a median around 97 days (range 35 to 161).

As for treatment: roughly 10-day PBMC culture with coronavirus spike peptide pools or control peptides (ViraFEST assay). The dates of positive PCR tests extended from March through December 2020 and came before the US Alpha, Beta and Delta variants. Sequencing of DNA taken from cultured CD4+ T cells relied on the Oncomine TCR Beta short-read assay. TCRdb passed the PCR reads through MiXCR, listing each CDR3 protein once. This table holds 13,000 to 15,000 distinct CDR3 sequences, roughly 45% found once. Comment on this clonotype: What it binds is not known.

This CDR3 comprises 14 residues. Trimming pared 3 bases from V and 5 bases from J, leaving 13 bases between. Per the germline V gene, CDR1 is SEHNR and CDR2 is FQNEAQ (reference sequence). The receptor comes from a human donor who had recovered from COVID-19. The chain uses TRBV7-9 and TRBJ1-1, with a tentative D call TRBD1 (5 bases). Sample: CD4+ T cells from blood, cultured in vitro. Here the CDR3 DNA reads TGTGCCAGCAGCTTGAGACAGACCGGTACTGAAGCTTTCTTT. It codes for CASSLRQTGTEAFF.